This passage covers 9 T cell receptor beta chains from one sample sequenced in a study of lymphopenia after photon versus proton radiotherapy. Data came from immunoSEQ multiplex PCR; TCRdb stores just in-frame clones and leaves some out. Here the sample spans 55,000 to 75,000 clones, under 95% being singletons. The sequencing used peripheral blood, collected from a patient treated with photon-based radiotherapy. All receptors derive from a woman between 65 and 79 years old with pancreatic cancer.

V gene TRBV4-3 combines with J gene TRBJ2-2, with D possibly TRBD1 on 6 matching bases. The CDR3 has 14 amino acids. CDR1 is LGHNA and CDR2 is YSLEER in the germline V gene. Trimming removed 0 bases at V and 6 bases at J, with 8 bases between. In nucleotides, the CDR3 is TGCGCCAGCAGCCAAGACAGGGGATCCGGGGAGCTGTTTTTT. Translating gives CASSQDRGSGELFF.

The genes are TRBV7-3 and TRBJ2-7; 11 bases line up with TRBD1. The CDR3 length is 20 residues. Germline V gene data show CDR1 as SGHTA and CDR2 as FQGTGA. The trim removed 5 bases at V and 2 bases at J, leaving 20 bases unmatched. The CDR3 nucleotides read TGTGCCAGCAGCCAAAATCTGGTGGGACAGGGGGTTTTCTTTACCTACGAGCAGTACTTC. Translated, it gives CASSQNLVGQGVFFTYEQYF.

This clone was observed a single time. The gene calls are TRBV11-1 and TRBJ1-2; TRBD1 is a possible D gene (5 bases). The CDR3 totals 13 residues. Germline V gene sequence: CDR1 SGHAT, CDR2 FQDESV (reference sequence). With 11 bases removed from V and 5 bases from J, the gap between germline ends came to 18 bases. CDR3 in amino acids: CAGRAGGSYGYTF. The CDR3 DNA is TGTGCCGGTAGAGCCGGGGGTTCTTATGGCTACACCTTC.

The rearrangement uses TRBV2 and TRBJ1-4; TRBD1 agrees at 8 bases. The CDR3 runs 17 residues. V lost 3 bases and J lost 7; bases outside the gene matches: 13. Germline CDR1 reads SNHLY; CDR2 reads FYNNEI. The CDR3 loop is CASSDITLQGASEKLFF. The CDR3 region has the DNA TGTGCCAGCAGTGACATCACTCTGCAGGGGGCAAGTGAAAAACTGTTTTTT. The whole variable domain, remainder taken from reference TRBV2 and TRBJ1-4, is EPEVTQTPSHQVTQMGQEVILRCVPISNHLYFYWYRQILGQKVEFLVSFYNNEISEKSEIFDDQFSVERPDGSNFTLKIRSTKLEDSAMYFCASSDITLQGASEKLFFGSGTQLSVL.

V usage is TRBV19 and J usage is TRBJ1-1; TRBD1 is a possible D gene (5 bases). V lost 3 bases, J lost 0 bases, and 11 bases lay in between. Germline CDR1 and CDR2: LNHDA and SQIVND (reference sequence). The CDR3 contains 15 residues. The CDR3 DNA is TGTGCCAGTAGTATTTCTGGGACTTTGAACACTGAAGCTTTCTTT. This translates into CASSISGTLNTEAFF.

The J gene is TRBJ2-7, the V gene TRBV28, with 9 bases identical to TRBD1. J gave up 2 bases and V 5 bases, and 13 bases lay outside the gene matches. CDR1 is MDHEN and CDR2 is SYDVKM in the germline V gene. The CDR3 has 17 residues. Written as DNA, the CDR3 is TGTGCCAGCAGTATCGTTTCGGGAACAGGGGGCCCCTACGAGCAGTACTTC. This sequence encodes CASSIVSGTGGPYEQYF.

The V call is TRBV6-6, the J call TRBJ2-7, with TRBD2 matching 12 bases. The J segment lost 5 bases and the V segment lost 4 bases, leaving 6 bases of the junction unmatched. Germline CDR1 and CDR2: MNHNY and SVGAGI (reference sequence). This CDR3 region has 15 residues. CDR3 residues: CASSFSSGRADEQYF. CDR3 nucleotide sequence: TGTGCCAGCAGTTTCTCTAGCGGGAGGGCCGACGAGCAGTACTTC.

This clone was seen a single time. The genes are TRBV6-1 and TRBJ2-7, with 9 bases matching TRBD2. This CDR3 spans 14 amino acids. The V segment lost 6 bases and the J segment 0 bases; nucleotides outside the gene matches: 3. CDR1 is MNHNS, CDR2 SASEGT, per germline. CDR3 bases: TGTGCCAGCAGGATTAGCGGGAGCTCCTACGAGCAGTACTTC. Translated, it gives CASRISGSSYEQYF.

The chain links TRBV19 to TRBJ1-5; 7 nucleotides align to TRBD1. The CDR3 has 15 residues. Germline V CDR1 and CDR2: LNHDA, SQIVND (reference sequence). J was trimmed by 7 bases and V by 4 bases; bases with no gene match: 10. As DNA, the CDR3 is TGTGCCAGTAGTAACCCCAGGGGGGGCGGACAGCCCCAGCATTTT. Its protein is CASSNPRGGGQPQHF.